A selection of T cell receptor beta chains follows, all from one sample in a study of cytomegalovirus exposure and HLA in healthy donors. This table comes from immunoSEQ multiplex PCR, and its TCRdb copy is limited to in-frame clones, with some not included. Among nearly 110,000 clones, around 77% were seen once, and the ten largest hold 4.2%. The sample was PBMCs. The receptor set was obtained from a male donor in good health and CMV-seronegative. The CDR3 runs from the conserved cysteine through the conserved F or W. Each record gives: CDR3 protein, CDR3 DNA, J gene, CDR3 length, V gene, clone size, D gene. A D gene is named only where the DNA matches it firmly. Clone size is stated in some rows and not others, as once, few, many or a class when expanded.

CATSSPGSGRGHNEQFF,TGTGCCACCAGCTCCCCGGGTAGCGGGAGGGGACACAATGAGCAGTTCTTC,TRBJ2-1,17,TRBV15,.,TRBD2
CASSPQFNEQFF,TGTGCCAGCAGCCCACAGTTTAATGAGCAGTTCTTC,TRBJ2-1,12,TRBV5-4,.,.
CASSLSGTSVYEQYF,TGTGCCAGCAGCTTATCCGGGACTAGCGTATACGAGCAGTACTTC,TRBJ2-7,15,TRBV5-4,few,TRBD2
CATSRDLSADSQHF,TGTGCCACCAGCAGAGATCTTTCGGCGGATAGCCAGCATTTT,TRBJ1-5,14,TRBV15,few,.
CAWSDRDRERDTEAFF,TGTGCCTGGAGTGACAGGGACAGAGAGCGGGACACTGAAGCTTTCTTT,TRBJ1-1,16,TRBV30,.,TRBD1
CASSYHGRGTEAFF,TGTGCCAGCAGTTACCACGGCAGGGGTACTGAAGCTTTCTTT,TRBJ1-1,14,TRBV6-5,few,.
CSARRTNGYTF,TGCAGTGCTAGGCGAACTAATGGCTACACCTTC,TRBJ1-2,11,TRBV20-1,.,.
CASRQGLSTDTQYF,TGTGCCAGCAGACAGGGGTTAAGCACAGATACGCAGTATTTT,TRBJ2-3,14,TRBV2,.,TRBD1
CASRPAGVPYNEQFF,TGTGCCAGCAGGCCAGCGGGAGTTCCGTACAATGAGCAGTTCTTC,TRBJ2-1,15,TRBV5-8,.,TRBD2
CASSLAGNTEKLFF,TGCGCCAGCAGCTTGGCAGGGAATACAGAAAAACTGTTTTTT,TRBJ1-4,14,TRBV5-1,few,.
CATSRDGQGPYEQYF,TGTGCCACCAGCAGAGACGGACAGGGGCCCTACGAGCAGTACTTC,TRBJ2-7,15,TRBV15,.,TRBD1
CASSRSGYGSSYNEQFF,TGTGCCAGCAGTCGTAGCGGTTACGGAAGCTCCTACAATGAGCAGTTCTTC,TRBJ2-1,17,TRBV28,.,.
CASTALTTGPTNYGYTF,TGTGCCAGTACCGCGCTCACAACAGGGCCAACTAACTATGGCTACACCTTC,TRBJ1-2,17,TRBV19,.,.
CASSYMDRAGEQYF,TGTGCCAGCAGTTACATGGACAGGGCTGGAGAGCAGTACTTC,TRBJ2-7,14,TRBV6-5,.,TRBD1
CASSLIGGSYNEQFF,TGTGCCAGCAGCTTAATAGGGGGCTCCTACAATGAGCAGTTCTTC,TRBJ2-1,15,TRBV7-3,.,.
CASSLRGGDTDTQYF,TGTGCCAGCAGCTTACGTGGGGGGGACACAGATACGCAGTATTTT,TRBJ2-3,15,TRBV7-9,.,TRBD2
CASSFEGPNTEAFF,TGTGCCAGCAGCTTCGAGGGCCCGAACACTGAAGCTTTCTTT,TRBJ1-1,14,TRBV7-9,.,.
CASSLYRGVFKTSYEQYF,TGTGCCAGCAGTTTATACAGGGGAGTTTTTAAAACTAGCTACGAGCAGTACTTC,TRBJ2-7,18,TRBV27,.,TRBD1
CASSISGQGHEQYF,TGCGCCAGCAGCATATCGGGACAGGGCCACGAGCAGTACTTC,TRBJ2-7,14,TRBV5-1,.,TRBD1
CASSTTGNYGYTF,TGTGCCAGCAGTACGACAGGGAACTATGGCTACACCTTC,TRBJ1-2,13,TRBV6-5,.,TRBD1